What follows are 12 T cell receptor beta chains derived from one specimen sequenced in a study of CDR3 diversity in severe acne. TCRdb independently ran MiXCR on the PCR reads; one entry per CDR3 protein. The sample records about 97,000 distinct CDR3 sequences, 51% being singletons. Sequencing input: blood. The receptors were gathered from a male donor with acne.

This clonotype was recorded a few times. The chain links TRBV4-1 to TRBJ2-1, with a weak D call TRBD2 (5 bases). The CDR3 extends over 16 amino acids. Trimming took off 1 base at V and 5 bases at J, with 15 bases between the two ends. CDR1 MGHRA and CDR2 YSYEKL come from the germline V gene. The chain's CDR3 is CASSQVVSGLDNEQFF. The CDR3 region has the DNA TGCGCCAGCAGCCAAGTAGTAAGCGGATTAGACAATGAGCAGTTCTTC.

This clonotype has ten or more counts. The chain carries TRBV6-1 and TRBJ2-7; D gene uncertain. The CDR3 is 13 amino acids. With 4 bases removed from V and 4 bases from J, the gap between germline ends came to 11 bases. Looked up from germline, CDR1 is MNHNS and CDR2 is SASEGT. CDR3 nucleotides: TGTGCCAGCAGTGTAACCGCGCCTTACGAGCAGTACGTC. Translated: CASSVTAPYEQYV.

The gene calls are TRBV29-1 and TRBJ2-7, with D maybe TRBD1 (5 bases). Trimming took 3 bases from V and 5 from J, leaving 11 bases between them. The CDR3 is 12 amino acids. Germline CDR1 SQVTM, CDR2 ANQGSEA. The CDR3 coding sequence is TGCAGCGTTGAGGCCAGGGCCCACGAGCAGTACTTC. This gives the protein CSVEARAHEQYF.

This rearrangement joins TRBV7-8 to TRBJ1-5; 8 bases agree with TRBD1. Germline values: CDR1 SGHVS, CDR2 FQNEAQ. The CDR3 extends over 19 amino acids. The V gene end was trimmed by 7 bases and the J gene end by 5 bases; junction bases not matched to a gene: 22. The CDR3 protein is CASKPLRLGTGPIDQPQHF. CDR3 DNA sequence: TGTGCCAGCAAACCTCTGAGGCTCGGGACAGGCCCAATTGATCAGCCCCAGCATTTT.

The chain carries TRBV2 and TRBJ2-5; 15 positions match TRBD2. Looked up from germline, CDR1 is SNHLY and CDR2 is FYNNEI. The CDR3 consists of 15 residues. Trimming removed 4 bases from V and 5 bases from J; junction bases left unmatched: 2. The CDR3 region is CASSGTSGRGETQYF. In DNA form, the CDR3 reads TGTGCCAGCAGTGGGACTAGCGGGAGGGGCGAGACCCAGTACTTC.

This clonotype was counted only a few times. This chain links TRBV4-2 with TRBJ1-2, with unresolved D. V dropped 2 bases and J dropped 4 bases, with 17 bases sitting between them. Germline-derived CDR1 and CDR2 are LGHNA and YNFKEQ. CDR3 length: 16 amino acids. The DNA for the CDR3 is TGTGCCAGCAGCCAAACTACCCTACAACCGCGCTATGGCTACACCTTC. It translates to CASSQTTLQPRYGYTF.

This clonotype has a handful of counts. This chain connects TRBV6-1 to TRBJ2-7, with D perhaps matching TRBD1 (6 bases). The germline CDR1 and CDR2 sequences are MNHNS and SASEGT. V gave up 1 base and J gave up 11 bases, with 27 bases separating them. CDR3 length: 17 residues. The CDR3 DNA sequence: TGTGCCAGCAGTGAAGATGTGGCAAATTATTACTACGAGGGGGAGTACTTC. Translated, it gives CASSEDVANYYYEGEYF.

This clonotype was seen at least ten times. V and J are TRBV2 and TRBJ1-6, with D possibly matching TRBD1 (6 bases). CDR3 length equals 16 residues. The V gene's germline CDR1 is SNHLY and CDR2 FYNNEI. Trimming shortened V by 2 bases and J by 5 bases, and 13 bases separated the two germline ends. In nucleotides, the CDR3 is TGTGCCAGCAGTGAAAGAAACAGGGTCGATAATTCACCCCTCCACTTT. This sequence encodes CASSERNRVDNSPLHF.

This clonotype was seen ten or more times. The rearrangement joins TRBV24-1 to TRBJ2-7, with D perhaps assigned TRBD1 or TRBD2 (5 bases each). The CDR3 sequence is 11 residues long. The ends were cut back, 10 bases at V and 4 bases at J, with 10 bases in the middle. Germline V gives CDR1 KGHDR, CDR2 SFDVKD. In nucleotides, the CDR3 is TGTGCCACTTCGGGGCGATACGAGCAGTACTTC. Protein sequence: CATSGRYEQYF.

This clonotype has more than one count but fewer than ten. The V call is TRBV29-1, the J call TRBJ1-2; 9 nucleotides match TRBD1. This CDR3 has 13 residues. Trimming at V came to 4 bases and at J to 4 bases, leaving 4 bases not matched to a gene. Germline CDR1 SQVTM, CDR2 ANQGSEA. The CDR3 loop is CSVVETGGYGYTF. Here the CDR3 DNA reads TGCAGCGTTGTGGAGACAGGGGGCTATGGCTACACCTTC.

This clonotype was found a few times. The chain carries TRBV5-1 and TRBJ1-4; 7 positions agree with TRBD1. This CDR3 spans 15 amino acids. Looked up from germline, CDR1 is SGHRS and CDR2 is YFSETQ. Losses at the gene ends were 3 bases for V and 7 bases for J; bases not matched to a gene: 9. This CDR3 reads CASSSGDRVFEKLFF. The DNA for the CDR3 is TGCGCCAGCAGCTCCGGAGACAGGGTTTTTGAAAAACTGTTTTTT. The full variable domain, in which reference TRBV5-1 and TRBJ1-4 provide the parts outside the CDR3, is KAGVTQTPRYLIKTRGQQVTLSCSPISGHRSVSWYQQTPGQGLQFLFEYFSETQRNKGNFPGRFSGRQFSNSRSEMNVSTLELGDSALYLCASSSGDRVFEKLFFGSGTQLSVL.

This clonotype was counted only a few times. The J gene is TRBJ1-2, the V gene TRBV28; unclear D gene. The ends were cut back, 4 bases at V and 8 bases at J, with 11 bases in the middle. The V gene's germline CDR1 is MDHEN and CDR2 SYDVKM. This CDR3 is 12 amino acids long. CDR3 coding DNA: TGTGCCAGCAGTTCCCTTCTTCAAGGCTACACCTTC. Its protein product is CASSSLLQGYTF.